This T cell receptor beta chain emerged from a study of shared clonotypes between healthy human individuals (dated by TCRdb to about 2020). Background on the whole study: The cohort comprised two women and a few men aged 18 to 49 years. For each donor, three plates each were used for CD4 naive and CD4 memory, two plates were used for CD8 naive, and one plate was used for CD8 memory. The study deeply sequenced blood TCR repertoires of five healthy adults to estimate repertoire size and the extent of clonotype sharing between individuals. Libraries were prepared and TCR repertoires were sequenced by different laboratories using diverse techniques, in order to increase sequencing depth and limit assay-specific biases. Leukapheresis yielded between about 0.8 and 8.9 billion PBMCs per donor.

General findings and caveats noted by the study authors: Pairwise subsampling indicated that sequencing depth was expected to affect the degree of clonotype sharing among donors. About 5% of naive CD4, 3% to 4% of naive CD8, 2% to 2.5% of memory CD4, and 0.35% to 0.4% of memory CD8 clonotypes were shared across a few donors. Even with the large sequencing depth, rarefaction of the sorted-subset datasets indicated that sequencing was incomplete. Higher generation probabilities were observed for clonotypes shared by all four sorted-subset donors than for non-shared clonotypes. Sampling was restricted to blood, and TCR repertoires in tissues likely differ from the TCR repertoires found in blood. The small number of donors limited the genetic and exposure-history diversity represented. Estimated clonotype richness was generally larger for naive than for memory subsets.

Using the deep immunoSEQ assay, multiplex PCR amplified TCR CDR3 regions from genomic DNA. Extracted genomic DNA from each cell subset was distributed evenly across all wells of several immunoSEQ 96-well plates, and each plate was treated as a replicate. For sorted subsets, approximately 210 ng genomic DNA, equal to tens of thousands of T cell genomes, was loaded into each replicate PCR. Purified libraries were measured with a Qubit 3.0 fluorometer, size-checked on a Bioanalyzer 2100, and measured again with the KAPA Library Quantification kit. A separate single-read 150-cycle Illumina NextSeq 550 flow cell was used to sequence each immunoSEQ 96-well plate. The paper's data handling went like this. Because only junctional sequences without quality scores were contained in the immunoSEQ output, filtering matching that applied to full-length reads could not be performed. To assign V/J genes and CDR3, sequences were annotated against IMGT germline references using PyIR, a Python wrapper for IgBLAST v1.9. Reads with weak V/J assignments (E-value above 1e-6), missing CDR3, stop codons, out-of-frame junctions, or ambiguous translated residues were removed. V3J clonotypes were defined as sequences sharing an identical inferred V gene, J gene, and CDR3 amino acid sequence. Percentage overlap between repertoires was computed as shared unique clonotypes divided by the size of the smaller repertoire. Repertoire richness was assessed with RTK rarefaction, the Chao1 estimator, and Recon v2.1 estimates of unobserved clonotypes. Generation probabilities were computed with OLGA for all TCRbeta clonotypes obtained by the gDNA method from a few donors. Drawn from immuneACCESS, this table holds only the in-frame rearrangements with V and J called that TCRdb kept. Clones are partly lost; checked studies trace under half to an unresolved V gene and leave the rest unexplained. The D gene and trimming were derived from the DNA, and the V and J assignments and clone size from that table. In this sample the table shows about 1 million clones, roughly 74% of which occur a single time. The ten largest clones take up approximately 0.56% of the sample.

The donors were healthy, HIV-negative adults who had no recently reported acute infections or vaccinations. Every donor was a Caucasian adult residing in Nashville, Tennessee, USA. CD4+ T cells were enriched by magnetic negative selection, after which naive cells were positively selected on CD45RA and the negative fraction was taken as the memory subset. Blood was collected by leukapheresis, and PBMCs were isolated by Ficoll-Histopaque density gradient centrifugation and then cryopreserved in liquid nitrogen vapor phase. Purity and quantity of every magnetically sorted T cell population were checked by analytical flow cytometry. From each sorted fraction, genomic DNA was isolated and quantified by UV absorbance on a Nanodrop 2000c. This clone was counted only a few times. Its antigen is unknown. No base qualities exist here, and no much larger clone lies one base off it. In the germline V gene, CDR1 corresponds to SQVTM and CDR2 to ANQGSEA. At the junction V is shortened by 3 bases and J by 2 bases; bases outside the gene matches: 4. The CDR3 goes from the cysteine to the phenylalanine over 15 residues. Only CDR3 DNA is held: 45 bases, read in frame from base 1.

The specimen sequenced was memory CD4+ T cells from PBMCs. What this sample's cell subset or site label stands for: CD45RA-negative fraction. The sequence was obtained from a man aged 18 to 30 in good health. Some clones in this sample may be carry-over from other donors' samples. The chain couples TRBV29-1 to TRBJ2-2; 9 central nucleotides agree with TRBD1. The CDR3 protein sequence reads: CSVDTGQGNTGELFF. Here is the DNA: TGCAGCGTTGACACGGGACAGGGCAACACCGGGGAGCTGTTTTTT.